The clone carrying this T cell receptor beta chain was detected many times. These data come from a study of regulatory T cells in long-lasting Graves disease. Time point indicated: newly diagnosed GD, antithyroid drugs for less than 3 months. Extracted PBMC RNA gave rise to the TCR library. Germline CDR1 SGHKS, CDR2 YYEKEE (reference sequence). This CDR3 spans 14 amino acids. The ends lost 4 bases at V and 7 bases at J; junction bases unmatched: 8. Building of the TCR beta libraries involved iRepertoire HTBI primers and Arm-PCR of CDR3 regions. TCRdb processed the multiplex PCR reads anew with MiXCR; each CDR3 protein has one entry. The data show some 350,000 distinct CDR3 sequences, about a sixth seen once. The same specimen was also included in a second study, on T cells in Graves' hyperthyroidism and ophthalmopathy. This second report adds: Patients were aged 18 to 65, had disease duration under 2 months, and had newly diagnosed hyperthyroidism.

Sequencing used peripheral blood mononuclear cells (PBMCs), obtained at new diagnosis, from a patient treated with antithyroid drugs. This chain links TRBV5-5 with TRBJ1-2; 9 bases line up with TRBD1. This receptor was obtained from a woman under 30 with Graves disease. CDR3 region: CASSLDRGISGYTF. CDR3 nucleotide sequence: TGTGCCAGCAGCCTGGACAGGGGCATCAGTGGCTACACCTTC.